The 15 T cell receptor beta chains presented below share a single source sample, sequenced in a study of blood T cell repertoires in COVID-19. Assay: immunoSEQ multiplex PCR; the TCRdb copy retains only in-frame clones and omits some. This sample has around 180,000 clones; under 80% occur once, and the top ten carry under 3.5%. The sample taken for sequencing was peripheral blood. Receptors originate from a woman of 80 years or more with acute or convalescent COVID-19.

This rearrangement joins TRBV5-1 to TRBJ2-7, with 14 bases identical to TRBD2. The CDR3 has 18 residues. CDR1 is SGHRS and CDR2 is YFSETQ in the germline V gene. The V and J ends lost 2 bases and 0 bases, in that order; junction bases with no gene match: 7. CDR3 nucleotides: TGCGCCAGCAGCTTAAGACTAGCGGGAGGGCTTAGCTCCTACGAGCAGTACTTC. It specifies CASSLRLAGGLSSYEQYF.

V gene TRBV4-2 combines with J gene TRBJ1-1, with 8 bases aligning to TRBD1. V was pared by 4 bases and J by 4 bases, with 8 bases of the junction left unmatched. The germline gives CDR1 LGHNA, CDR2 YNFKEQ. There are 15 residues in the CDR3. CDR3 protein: CASSLSGGGGTEAFF. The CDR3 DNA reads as TGTGCCAGCAGCCTCTCAGGGGGCGGGGGCACTGAAGCTTTCTTT.

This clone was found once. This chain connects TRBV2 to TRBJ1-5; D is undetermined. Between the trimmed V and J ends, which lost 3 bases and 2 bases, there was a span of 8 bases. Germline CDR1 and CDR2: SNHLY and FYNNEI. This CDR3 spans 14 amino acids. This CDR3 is CASSDLTGNQPQHF. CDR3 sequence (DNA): TGTGCCAGCAGTGATCTAACAGGCAATCAGCCCCAGCATTTT.

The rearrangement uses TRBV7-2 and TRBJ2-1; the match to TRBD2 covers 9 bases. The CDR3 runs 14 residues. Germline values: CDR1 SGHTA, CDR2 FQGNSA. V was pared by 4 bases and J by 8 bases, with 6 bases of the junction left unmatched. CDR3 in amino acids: CASSWGTSRDEQFF. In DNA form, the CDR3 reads TGTGCCAGCAGCTGGGGGACTAGCCGGGATGAGCAGTTCTTC.

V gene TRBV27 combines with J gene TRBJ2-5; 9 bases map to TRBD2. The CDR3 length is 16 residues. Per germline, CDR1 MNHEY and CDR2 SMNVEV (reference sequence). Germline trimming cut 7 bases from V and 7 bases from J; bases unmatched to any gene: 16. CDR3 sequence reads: CASTQRLAEPSGTQYF. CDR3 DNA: TGTGCCAGCACCCAGAGACTAGCGGAGCCTTCTGGGACCCAGTACTTC.

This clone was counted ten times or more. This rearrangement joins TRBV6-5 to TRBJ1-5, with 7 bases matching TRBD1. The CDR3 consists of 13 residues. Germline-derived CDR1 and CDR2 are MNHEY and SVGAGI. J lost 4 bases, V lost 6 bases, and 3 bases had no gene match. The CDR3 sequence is CASRTGTNQPQHF. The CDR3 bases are TGTGCCAGCAGGACAGGGACTAATCAGCCCCAGCATTTT.

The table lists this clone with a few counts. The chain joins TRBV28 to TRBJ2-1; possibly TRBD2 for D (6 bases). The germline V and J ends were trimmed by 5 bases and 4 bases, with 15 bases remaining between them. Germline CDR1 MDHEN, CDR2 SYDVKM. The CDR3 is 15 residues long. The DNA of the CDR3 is TGTGCCAGCAGTGACCGAGGGACTCCGTACAATGAGCAGTTCTTC. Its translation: CASSDRGTPYNEQFF.

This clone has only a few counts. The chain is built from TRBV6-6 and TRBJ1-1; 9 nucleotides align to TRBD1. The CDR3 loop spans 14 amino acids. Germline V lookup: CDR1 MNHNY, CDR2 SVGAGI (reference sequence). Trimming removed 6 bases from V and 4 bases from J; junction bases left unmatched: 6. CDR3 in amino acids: CASSPGTGSTEAFF. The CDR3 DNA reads TGTGCCAGCAGCCCCGGGACAGGGAGCACTGAAGCTTTCTTT.

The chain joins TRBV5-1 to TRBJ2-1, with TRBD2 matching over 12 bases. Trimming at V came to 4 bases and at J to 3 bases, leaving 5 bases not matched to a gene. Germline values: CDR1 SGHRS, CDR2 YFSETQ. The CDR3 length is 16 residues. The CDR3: CASSLGGLAGYNEQFF. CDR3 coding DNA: TGCGCCAGCAGCCTGGGGGGACTAGCGGGCTACAATGAGCAGTTCTTC.

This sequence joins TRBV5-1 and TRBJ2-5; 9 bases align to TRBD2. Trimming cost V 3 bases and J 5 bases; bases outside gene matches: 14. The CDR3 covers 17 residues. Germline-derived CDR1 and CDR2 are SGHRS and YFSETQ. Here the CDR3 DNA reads TGCGCCAGCAGCTGGAAGAGTGGCGGGAGGGCCAGGGAGACCCAGTACTTC. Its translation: CASSWKSGGRARETQYF. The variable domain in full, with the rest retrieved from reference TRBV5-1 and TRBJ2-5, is KAGVTQTPRYLIKTRGQQVTLSCSPISGHRSVSWYQQTPGQGLQFLFEYFSETQRNKGNFPGRFSGRQFSNSRSEMNVSTLELGDSALYLCASSWKSGGRARETQYFGPGTRLLVL.

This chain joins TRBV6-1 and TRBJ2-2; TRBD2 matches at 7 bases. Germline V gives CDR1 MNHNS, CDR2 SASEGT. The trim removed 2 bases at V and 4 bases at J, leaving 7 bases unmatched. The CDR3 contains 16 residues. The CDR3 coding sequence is TGTGCCAGCAGTGAAATGCAGGGACTACCCACCGGGGAGCTGTTTTTT. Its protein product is CASSEMQGLPTGELFF.

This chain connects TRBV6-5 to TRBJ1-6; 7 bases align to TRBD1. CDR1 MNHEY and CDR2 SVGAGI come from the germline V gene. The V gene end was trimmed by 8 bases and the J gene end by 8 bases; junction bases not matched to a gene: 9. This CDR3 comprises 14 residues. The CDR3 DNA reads TGTGCCAGCCTAGACAGGGTTGCCCATTCACCCCTCCACTTT. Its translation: CASLDRVAHSPLHF.

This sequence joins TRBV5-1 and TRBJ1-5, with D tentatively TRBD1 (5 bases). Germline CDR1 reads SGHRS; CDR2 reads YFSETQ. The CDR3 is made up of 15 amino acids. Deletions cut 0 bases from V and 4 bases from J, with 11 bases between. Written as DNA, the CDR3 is TGCGCCAGCAGCTTGGGACAGACAGCTAATCAGCCCCAGCATTTT. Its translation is CASSLGQTANQPQHF.

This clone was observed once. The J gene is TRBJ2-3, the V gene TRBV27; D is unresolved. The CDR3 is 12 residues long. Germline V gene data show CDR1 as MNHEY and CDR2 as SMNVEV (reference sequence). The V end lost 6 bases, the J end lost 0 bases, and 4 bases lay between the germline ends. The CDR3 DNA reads TGTGCCAGCAGCCCTAGCACAGATACGCAGTATTTT. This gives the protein CASSPSTDTQYF.

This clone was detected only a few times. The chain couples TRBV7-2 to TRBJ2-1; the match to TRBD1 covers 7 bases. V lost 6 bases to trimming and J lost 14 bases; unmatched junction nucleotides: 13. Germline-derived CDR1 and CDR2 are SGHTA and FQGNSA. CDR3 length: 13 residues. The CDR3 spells CASSRGQGQQEFF. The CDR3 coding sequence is TGTGCCAGCAGTCGCGGGCAGGGACAGCAGGAGTTCTTC. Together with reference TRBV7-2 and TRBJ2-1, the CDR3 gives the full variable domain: GAGVSQSPSNKVTEKGKDVELRCDPISGHTALYWYRQSLGQGLEFLIYFQGNSAPDKSGLPSDRFSAERTGGSVSTLTIQRTQQEDSAVYLCASSRGQGQQEFFGPGTRLTVL.